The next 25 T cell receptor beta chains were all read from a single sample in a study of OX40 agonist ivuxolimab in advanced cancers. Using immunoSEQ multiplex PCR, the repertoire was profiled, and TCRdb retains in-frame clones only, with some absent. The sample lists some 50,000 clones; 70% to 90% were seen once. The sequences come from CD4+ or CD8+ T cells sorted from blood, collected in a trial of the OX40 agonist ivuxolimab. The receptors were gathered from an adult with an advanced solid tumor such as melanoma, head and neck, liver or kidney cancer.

The CDR3 loop reads CASSQIGDYGYTF. The CDR3 DNA follows: TGCGCCAGCAGCCAGATAGGAGATTATGGCTACACCTTC. The rearrangement uses TRBV4-1 and TRBJ1-2; D not certain. The length of the CDR3 is 13 residues. The V end lost 3 bases, the J end lost 5 bases, and 10 bases lay between the germline ends. The V gene's germline CDR1 is MGHRA and CDR2 YSYEKL.

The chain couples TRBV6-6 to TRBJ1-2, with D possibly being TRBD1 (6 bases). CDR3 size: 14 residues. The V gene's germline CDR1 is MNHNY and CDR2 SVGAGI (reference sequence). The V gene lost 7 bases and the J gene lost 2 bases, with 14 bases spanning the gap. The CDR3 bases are TGTGCCAGCACCCAAGACAGGCTAAACTATGGCTACACCTTC. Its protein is CASTQDRLNYGYTF.

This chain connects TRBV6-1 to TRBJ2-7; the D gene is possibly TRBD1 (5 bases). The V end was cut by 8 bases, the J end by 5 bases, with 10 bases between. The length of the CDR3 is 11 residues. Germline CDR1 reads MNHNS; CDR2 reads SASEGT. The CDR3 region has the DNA TGTGCCAGCCAGGGTGGCCACGAGCAGTACTTC. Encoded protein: CASQGGHEQYF.

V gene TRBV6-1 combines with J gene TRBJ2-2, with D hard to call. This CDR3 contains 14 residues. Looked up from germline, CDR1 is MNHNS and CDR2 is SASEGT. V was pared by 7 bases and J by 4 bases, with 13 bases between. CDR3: CASKERTLTGELFF. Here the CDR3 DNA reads TGTGCCAGCAAAGAACGAACCCTCACCGGGGAGCTGTTTTTT.

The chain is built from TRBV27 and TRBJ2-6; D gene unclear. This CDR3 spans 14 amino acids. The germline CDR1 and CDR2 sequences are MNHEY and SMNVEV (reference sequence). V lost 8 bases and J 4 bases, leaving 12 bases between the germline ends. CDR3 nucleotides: TGTGCCAGCCATGCCCTGGACGGGGCCAACGTCCTGACTTTC. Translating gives CASHALDGANVLTF.

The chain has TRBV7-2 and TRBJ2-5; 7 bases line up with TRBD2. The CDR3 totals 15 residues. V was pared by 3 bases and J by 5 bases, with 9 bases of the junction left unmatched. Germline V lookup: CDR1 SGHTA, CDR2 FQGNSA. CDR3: CASSFGGRAEETQYF. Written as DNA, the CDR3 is TGTGCCAGCAGCTTCGGGGGGAGGGCCGAGGAGACCCAGTACTTC. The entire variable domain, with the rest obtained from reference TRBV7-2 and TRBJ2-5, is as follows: GAGVSQSPSNKVTEKGKDVELRCDPISGHTALYWYRQSLGQGLEFLIYFQGNSAPDKSGLPSDRFSAERTGGSVSTLTIQRTQQEDSAVYLCASSFGGRAEETQYFGPGTRLLVL.

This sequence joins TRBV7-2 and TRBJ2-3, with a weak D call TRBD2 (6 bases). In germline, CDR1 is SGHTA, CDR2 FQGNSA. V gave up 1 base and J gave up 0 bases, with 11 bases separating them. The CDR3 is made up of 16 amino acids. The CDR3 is CASSLDRGISTDTQYF. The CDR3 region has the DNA TGTGCCAGCAGCTTAGATCGGGGGATTAGCACAGATACGCAGTATTTT.

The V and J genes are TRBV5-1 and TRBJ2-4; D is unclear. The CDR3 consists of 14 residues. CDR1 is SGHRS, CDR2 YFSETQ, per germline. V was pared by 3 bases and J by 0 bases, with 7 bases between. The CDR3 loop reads CASSSDPAKNIQYF. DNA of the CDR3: TGCGCCAGCAGCTCGGACCCAGCCAAAAACATTCAGTACTTC.

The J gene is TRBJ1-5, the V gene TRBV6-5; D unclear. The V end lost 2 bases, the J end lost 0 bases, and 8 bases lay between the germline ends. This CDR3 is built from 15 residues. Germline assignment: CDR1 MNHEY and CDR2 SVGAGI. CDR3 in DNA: TGTGCCAGCAGTTACGGGTCAGATAGCAATCAGCCCCAGCATTTT. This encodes CASSYGSDSNQPQHF.

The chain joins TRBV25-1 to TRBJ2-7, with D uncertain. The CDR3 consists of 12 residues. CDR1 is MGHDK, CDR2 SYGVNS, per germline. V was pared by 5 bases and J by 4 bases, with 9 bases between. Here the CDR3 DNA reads TGTGCCAGCAGTAACTTCTGGTACGAGCAGTACTTC. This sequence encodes CASSNFWYEQYF.

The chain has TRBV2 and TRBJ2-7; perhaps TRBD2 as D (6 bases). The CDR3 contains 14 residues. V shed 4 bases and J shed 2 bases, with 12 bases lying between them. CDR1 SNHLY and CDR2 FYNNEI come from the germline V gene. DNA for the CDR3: TGTGCCAGCAGTGGGAGGAGGGGCGCCTACGAGCAGTACTTC. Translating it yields CASSGRRGAYEQYF.

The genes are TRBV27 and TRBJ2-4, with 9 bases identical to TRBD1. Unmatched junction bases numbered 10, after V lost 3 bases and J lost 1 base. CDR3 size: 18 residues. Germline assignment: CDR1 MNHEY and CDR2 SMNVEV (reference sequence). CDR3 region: CASSFYSQGAPAKNIQYF. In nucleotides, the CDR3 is TGTGCCAGCAGTTTCTACTCACAGGGGGCGCCGGCCAAAAACATTCAGTACTTC.

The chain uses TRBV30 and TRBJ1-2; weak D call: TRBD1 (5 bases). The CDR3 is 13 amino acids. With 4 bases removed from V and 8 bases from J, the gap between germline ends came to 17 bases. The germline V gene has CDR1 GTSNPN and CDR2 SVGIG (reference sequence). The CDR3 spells CAWTGFRMGGYTF. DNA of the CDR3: TGTGCCTGGACAGGGTTTAGAATGGGGGGCTACACCTTC. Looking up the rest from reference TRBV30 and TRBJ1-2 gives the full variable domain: SQTIHQWPATLVQPVGSPLSLECTVEGTSNPNLYWYRQAAGRGLQLLFYSVGIGQISSEVPQNLSASRPQDRQFILSSKKLLLSDSGFYLCAWTGFRMGGYTFGSGTRLTVV.

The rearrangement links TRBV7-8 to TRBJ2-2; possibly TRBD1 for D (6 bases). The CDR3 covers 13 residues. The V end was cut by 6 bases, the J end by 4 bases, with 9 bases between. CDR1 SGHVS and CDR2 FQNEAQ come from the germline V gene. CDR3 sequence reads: CASRSGVTGELFF. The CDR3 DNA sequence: TGTGCCAGCAGGTCAGGGGTCACCGGGGAGCTGTTTTTT.

The CDR3 nucleotides are TGTGCCAGCAGTGGTGGCAGGGGGAAATACACCATATATTTT. Protein: CASSGGRGKYTIYF. This chain joins TRBV2 and TRBJ1-3; 7 bases map to TRBD1. Germline V lookup: CDR1 SNHLY, CDR2 FYNNEI. V trimming: 4 bases; J trimming: 8 bases; junction bases outside the gene matches: 8. This CDR3 has 14 amino acids.

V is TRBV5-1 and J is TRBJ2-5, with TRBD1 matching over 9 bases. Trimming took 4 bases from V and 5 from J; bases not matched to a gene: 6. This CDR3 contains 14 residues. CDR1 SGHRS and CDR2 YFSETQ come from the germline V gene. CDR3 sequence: CASSATGGWETQYF. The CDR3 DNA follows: TGCGCCAGCAGCGCCACAGGGGGCTGGGAGACCCAGTACTTC.

The CDR3 is CASSLWVNTEAFF. In DNA form, the CDR3 reads TGTGCCAGCAGCTTATGGGTGAACACTGAAGCTTTCTTT. The J gene is TRBJ1-1, the V gene TRBV11-3; D gene unclear. Germline CDR1 and CDR2: SGHNT and YENEEA. Between the trimmed V and J ends, which lost 2 bases and 0 bases, there was a span of 4 bases. The CDR3 consists of 13 residues.

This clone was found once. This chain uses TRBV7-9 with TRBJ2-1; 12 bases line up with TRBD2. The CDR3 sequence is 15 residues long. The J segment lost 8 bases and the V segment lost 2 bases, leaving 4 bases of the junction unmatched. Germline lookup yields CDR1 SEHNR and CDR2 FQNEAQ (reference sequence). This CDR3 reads CASSLLTSGSDEQFF. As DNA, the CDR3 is TGTGCCAGCAGCTTACTGACTAGCGGGAGTGATGAGCAGTTCTTC.

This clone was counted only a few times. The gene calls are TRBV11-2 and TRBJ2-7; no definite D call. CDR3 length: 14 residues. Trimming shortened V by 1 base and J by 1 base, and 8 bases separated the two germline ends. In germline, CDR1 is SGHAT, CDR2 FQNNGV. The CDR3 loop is CASSLVGRSYEQYF. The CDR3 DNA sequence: TGTGCCAGCAGCTTAGTCGGCAGGTCCTACGAGCAGTACTTC. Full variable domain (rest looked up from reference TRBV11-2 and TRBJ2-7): EAGVAQSPRYKIIEKRQSVAFWCNPISGHATLYWYQQILGQGPKLLIQFQNNGVVDDSQLPKDRFSAERLKGVDSTLKIQPAKLEDSAVYLCASSLVGRSYEQYFGPGTRLTVT.

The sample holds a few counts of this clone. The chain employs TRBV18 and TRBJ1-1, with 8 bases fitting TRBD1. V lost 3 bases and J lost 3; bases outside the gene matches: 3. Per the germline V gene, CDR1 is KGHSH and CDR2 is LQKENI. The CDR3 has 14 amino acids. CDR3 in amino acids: CASSPNRGDTEAFF. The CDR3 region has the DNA TGTGCCAGCTCACCGAACAGGGGGGACACTGAAGCTTTCTTT.

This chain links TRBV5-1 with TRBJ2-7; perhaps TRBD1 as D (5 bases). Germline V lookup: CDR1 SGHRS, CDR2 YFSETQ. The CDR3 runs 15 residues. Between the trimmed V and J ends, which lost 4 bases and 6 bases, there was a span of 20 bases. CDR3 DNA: TGCGCCAGCAGCAAAACTGTAGGCAGGGCGAGCGAGCAGTACTTC. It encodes CASSKTVGRASEQYF.

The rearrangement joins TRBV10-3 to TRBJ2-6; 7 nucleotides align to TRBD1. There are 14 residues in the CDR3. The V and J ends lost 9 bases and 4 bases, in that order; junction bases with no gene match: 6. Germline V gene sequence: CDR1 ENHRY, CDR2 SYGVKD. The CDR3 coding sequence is TGTGCCATATCGCAGGACAGGGGGGCCAACGTCCTGACTTTC. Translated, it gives CAISQDRGANVLTF.

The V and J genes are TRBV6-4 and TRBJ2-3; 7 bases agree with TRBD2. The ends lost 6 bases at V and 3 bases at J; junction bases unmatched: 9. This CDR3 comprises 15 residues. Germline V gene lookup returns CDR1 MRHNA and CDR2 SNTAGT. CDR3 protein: CASSARGVGTDTQYF. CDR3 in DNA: TGTGCCAGCAGCGCCCGGGGGGTTGGGACAGATACGCAGTATTTT.

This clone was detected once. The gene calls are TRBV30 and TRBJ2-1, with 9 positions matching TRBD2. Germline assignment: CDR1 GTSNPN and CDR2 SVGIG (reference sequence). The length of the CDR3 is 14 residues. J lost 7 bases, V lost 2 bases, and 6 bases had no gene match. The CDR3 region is CAWSTSGRWNEQFF. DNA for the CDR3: TGTGCCTGGAGTACCAGCGGGAGGTGGAATGAGCAGTTCTTC.

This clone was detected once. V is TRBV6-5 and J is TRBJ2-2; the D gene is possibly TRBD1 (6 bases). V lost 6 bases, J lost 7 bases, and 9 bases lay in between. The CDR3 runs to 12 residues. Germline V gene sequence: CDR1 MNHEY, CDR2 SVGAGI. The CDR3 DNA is TGTGCCAGCAGAGACAGGAGCGGGGAGCTGTTTTTT. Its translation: CASRDRSGELFF.